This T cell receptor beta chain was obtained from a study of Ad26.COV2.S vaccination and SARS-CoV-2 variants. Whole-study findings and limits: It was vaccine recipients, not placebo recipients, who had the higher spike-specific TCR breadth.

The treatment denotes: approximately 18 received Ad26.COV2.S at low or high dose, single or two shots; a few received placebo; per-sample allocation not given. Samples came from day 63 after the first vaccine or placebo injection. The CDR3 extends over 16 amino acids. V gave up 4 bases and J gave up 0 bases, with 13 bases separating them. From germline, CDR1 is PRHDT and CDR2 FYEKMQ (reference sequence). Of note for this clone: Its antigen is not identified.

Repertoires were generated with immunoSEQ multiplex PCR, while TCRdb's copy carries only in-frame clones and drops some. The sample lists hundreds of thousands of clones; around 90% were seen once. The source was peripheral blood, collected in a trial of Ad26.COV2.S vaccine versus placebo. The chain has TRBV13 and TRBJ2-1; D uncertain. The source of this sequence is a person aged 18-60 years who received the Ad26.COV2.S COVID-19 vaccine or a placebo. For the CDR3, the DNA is TGTGCCAGCAGCTCACCACAAAAAAGCTCCTACAATGAGCAGTTCTTC. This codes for CASSSPQKSSYNEQFF.